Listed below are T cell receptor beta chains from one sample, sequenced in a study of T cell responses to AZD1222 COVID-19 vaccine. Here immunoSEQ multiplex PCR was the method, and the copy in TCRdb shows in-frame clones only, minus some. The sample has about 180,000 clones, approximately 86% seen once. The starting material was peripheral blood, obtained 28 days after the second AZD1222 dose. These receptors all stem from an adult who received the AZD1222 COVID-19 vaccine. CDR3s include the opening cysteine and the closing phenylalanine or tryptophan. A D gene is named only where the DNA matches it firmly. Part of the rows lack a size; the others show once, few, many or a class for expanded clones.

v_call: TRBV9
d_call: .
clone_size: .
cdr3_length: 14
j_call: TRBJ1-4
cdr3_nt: TGTGCCAGCAGCGTAGTCGCCAGGGGTGAAAAACTGTTTTTT
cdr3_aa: CASSVVARGEKLFF

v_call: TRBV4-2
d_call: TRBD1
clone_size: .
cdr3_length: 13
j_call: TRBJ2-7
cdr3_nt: TGTGCCAGCAGGCCGGGACAGAGTTACGAGCAGTACTTC
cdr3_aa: CASRPGQSYEQYF

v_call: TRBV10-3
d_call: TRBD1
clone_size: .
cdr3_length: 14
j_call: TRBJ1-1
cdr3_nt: TGTGCCATCAGTTGGACAGGGGGTAGCACTGAAGCTTTCTTT
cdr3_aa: CAISWTGGSTEAFF

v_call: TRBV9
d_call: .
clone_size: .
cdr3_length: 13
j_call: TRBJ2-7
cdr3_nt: TGTGCCAGCAGCGTAGGAGATTCCTACGAGCAGTACTTC
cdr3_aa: CASSVGDSYEQYF

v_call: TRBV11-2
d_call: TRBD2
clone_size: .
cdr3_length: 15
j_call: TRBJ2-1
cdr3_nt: TGTGCCAGCAGCAAACCTAGGGCGGGGGTCAATGAGCAGTTCTTC
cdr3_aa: CASSKPRAGVNEQFF

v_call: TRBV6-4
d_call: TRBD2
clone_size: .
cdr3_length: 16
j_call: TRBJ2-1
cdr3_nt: TGTGCCAGCAGTGACTCCCAGCGGGGGGGATACAATGAGCAGTTCTTC
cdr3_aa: CASSDSQRGGYNEQFF

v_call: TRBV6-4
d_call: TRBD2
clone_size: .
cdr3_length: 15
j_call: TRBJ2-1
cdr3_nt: TGTGCCAGCAGCTCGACGGGGGGAGCCTACAATGAGCAGTTCTTC
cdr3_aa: CASSSTGGAYNEQFF

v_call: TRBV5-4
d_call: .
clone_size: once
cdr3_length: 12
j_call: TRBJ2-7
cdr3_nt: TGTGCCAGCAGCAGGGACGGCTACGAGCAGTACTTC
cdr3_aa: CASSRDGYEQYF

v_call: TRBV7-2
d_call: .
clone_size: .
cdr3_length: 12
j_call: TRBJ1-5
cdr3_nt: TGTGCCAGCAGCTTAGGCAATCAGCCCCAGCATTTT
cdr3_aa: CASSLGNQPQHF

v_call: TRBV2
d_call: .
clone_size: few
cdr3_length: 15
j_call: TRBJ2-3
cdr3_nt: TGTGCCAGCAGGGCCCTGGGCGGGGCCCCAGATACGCAGTATTTT
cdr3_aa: CASRALGGAPDTQYF

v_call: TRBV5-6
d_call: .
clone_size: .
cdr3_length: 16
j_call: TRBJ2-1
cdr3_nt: TGTGCCAGCAGCTTGTTTCCAGGGGCGCCAAGCAATGAGCAGTTCTTC
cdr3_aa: CASSLFPGAPSNEQFF

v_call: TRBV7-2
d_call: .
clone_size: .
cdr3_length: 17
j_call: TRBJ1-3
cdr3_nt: TGTGCCAGCAGCCCCTTCGGTGGAAGGAACTCTGGAAACACCATATATTTT
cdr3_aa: CASSPFGGRNSGNTIYF

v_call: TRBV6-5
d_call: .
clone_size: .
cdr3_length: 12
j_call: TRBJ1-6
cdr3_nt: TGTGCCAGCAGAGGGTCCCGGTCACCCCTCCACTTT
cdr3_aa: CASRGSRSPLHF

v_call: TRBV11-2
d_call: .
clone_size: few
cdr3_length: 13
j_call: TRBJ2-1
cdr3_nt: TGTGCCAGCAGCTTAGGGAGGGGAGGTGAGCAGTTCTTC
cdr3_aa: CASSLGRGGEQFF

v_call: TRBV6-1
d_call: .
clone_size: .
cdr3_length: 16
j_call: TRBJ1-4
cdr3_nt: TGTGCCAGCAGTGAATTGGGGGGGGCGTCTAATGAAAAACTGTTTTTT
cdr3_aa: CASSELGGASNEKLFF

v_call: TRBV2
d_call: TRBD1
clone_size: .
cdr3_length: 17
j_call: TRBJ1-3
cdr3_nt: TGTGCCAGCAGTGGCGGACAGGTTTTTAGCTCTGGAAACACCATATATTTT
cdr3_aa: CASSGGQVFSSGNTIYF

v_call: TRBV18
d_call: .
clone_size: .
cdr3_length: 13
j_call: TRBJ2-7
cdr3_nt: TGTGCCAGCTCACCGGTCCAGTCCTACGAGCAGTACTTC
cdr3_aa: CASSPVQSYEQYF

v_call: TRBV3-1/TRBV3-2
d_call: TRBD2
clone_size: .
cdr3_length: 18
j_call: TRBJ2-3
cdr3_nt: TGTGCCAGCAGCCACACTAGCGGGGCCTCCCCATGGGCAGATACGCAGTATTTT
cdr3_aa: CASSHTSGASPWADTQYF

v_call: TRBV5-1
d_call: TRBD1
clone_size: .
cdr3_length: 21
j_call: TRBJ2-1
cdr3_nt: TGCGCCAGCAGCTTGGTTTTTATGACGTTTGGGACAGGGGGCATCAACAATGAGCAGTTCTTC
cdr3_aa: CASSLVFMTFGTGGINNEQFF

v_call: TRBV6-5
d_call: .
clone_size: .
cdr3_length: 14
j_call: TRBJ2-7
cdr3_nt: TGTGCCAGCAGCCCCATACAGGGTTCCTACGAGCAGTACTTC
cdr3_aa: CASSPIQGSYEQYF

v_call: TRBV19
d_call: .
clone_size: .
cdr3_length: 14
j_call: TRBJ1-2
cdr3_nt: TGTGCCAGTAGTATCGAGCTTTCCAACTATGGCTACACCTTC
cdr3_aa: CASSIELSNYGYTF

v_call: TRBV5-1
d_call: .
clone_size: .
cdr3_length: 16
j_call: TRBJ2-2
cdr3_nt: TGCGCCAGCACCCCCAGTCAGGGGCTTTCAACCGGGGAGCTGTTTTTT
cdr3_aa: CASTPSQGLSTGELFF

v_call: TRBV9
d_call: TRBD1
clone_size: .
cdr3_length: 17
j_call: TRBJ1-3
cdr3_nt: TGTGCCAGCAGCGGACTTGGAGACAGGGGACCTGGAAACACCATATATTTT
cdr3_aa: CASSGLGDRGPGNTIYF

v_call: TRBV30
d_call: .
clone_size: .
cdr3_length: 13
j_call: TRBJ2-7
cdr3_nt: TGTGCCTGGAATCACAGGGAGGCAGGGGAGCAGTACTTC
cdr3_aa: CAWNHREAGEQYF

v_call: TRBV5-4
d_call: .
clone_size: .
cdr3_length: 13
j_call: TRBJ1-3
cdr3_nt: TGTGCCAGCAGCTCGGGACCGGGAAACACCATATATTTT
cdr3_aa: CASSSGPGNTIYF

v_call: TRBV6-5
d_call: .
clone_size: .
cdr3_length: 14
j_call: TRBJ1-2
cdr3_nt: TGTGCCAGCAGAGACGGGGGAGCTAACTATGGCTACACCTTC
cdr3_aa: CASRDGGANYGYTF